This T cell receptor (beta chain) was profiled in a study of T-cell reconstitution after alpha-beta-depleted transplantation in children (dated by TCRdb to about 2016). Study-level background: Using TCR repertoire profiling, the study followed T-cell immune reconstitution in a quantitative way in children after TCRalphabeta/CD19-depleted allogeneic hematopoietic cell transplantation.

The library was generated by PCR. Instrument on record: Illumina HiSeq 2500. TCR libraries were prepared with molecular barcoding, using unique molecular identifiers to normalize TCRbeta repertoire quantification. The public reads were quality trimmed at Q25 with fastp and then assembled into clones with MiXCR by TCRdb, keeping productive beta chains. Every distinct CDR3 protein forms one entry, paired with its most common genes and DNA. For this sample there are 500,000 or so distinct CDR3 sequences; approximately 30% appear just once. About 2.3% of the sample goes to the ten largest clones. Of note for this clonotype: Its target antigen remains unknown. Base qualities are not recorded, but no much larger clone differs from it by a single base.

Taken from the germline V gene, the CDR1 and CDR2 loops are SQVTM and ANQGSEA. The CDR3 spans 11 residues, from the cysteine through the phenylalanine. Here the CDR3 DNA is all that survives: 33 bases in frame from base 1. V loses 2 bases, J loses 13 bases, and the germline ends lie 12 bases apart. The sequence came from a human donor who donated a stem cell graft to a child with aplastic anemia. The sample in question was PBMCs from the stem cell graft donor, obtained from the stem cell graft. This sequence uses TRBV29-1 and TRBJ2-4, and perhaps TRBD2 as D gene, on 5 matching bases. The CDR3 loop reads CSVEWRQGQYF. The nucleotide sequence reads TGCAGCGTTGAATGGAGGCAAGGGCAGTACTTC.